This T cell receptor beta chain was recovered during a study of Graves' ophthalmopathy and Graves' hyperthyroidism. Study at large: The authors collected peripheral blood at initial diagnosis, before any treatment.

Patients with other autoimmune diseases, uncontrolled infections, pregnancy or lactation were excluded. This CDR3 is 13 amino acids long. V lost 4 bases, J lost 9 bases, and 15 bases lay in between. This clonotype appeared a few times. A much larger clone differs by one base, so this may be a read error. RNA transcripts yielded amplified TCR beta CDR3 regions. Second-round multiplex PCR followed a first-round RT-PCR using HTBI primers. TCRdb re-called the multiplex PCR reads with MiXCR, one entry per CDR3 protein. The sample has hundreds of thousands of distinct CDR3 sequences, about 20% seen once. The TCR originated in a woman aged 18-29 years with stable Graves' hyperthyroidism. Some clones in this sample may be carry-over from other donors' samples. The material sequenced was peripheral blood. The chain links TRBV12-3 or TRBV12-4 to TRBJ1-2, with D tentatively TRBD1 (6 bases). CDR3: CASSWNRAYSYTF. The CDR3 region has the DNA TGTGCCAGCAGTTGGAACAGGGCTTATAGCTACACCTTC.